The rows below give T cell receptor beta chains drawn from one sample of a study of spatial heterogeneity in lung cancer. TCRdb reprocessed the 5' RACE reads via MiXCR and lists one record per CDR3 protein. Of over 95,000 distinct CDR3 sequences in the sample, approximately 10% were seen once. The sequenced sample was PBMCs, obtained at follow-up. The receptors stem from a female donor with early-stage non-small cell lung cancer. Each CDR3 is given with its conserved first and last residue. A D gene is named only where the DNA matches it firmly. Some rows have no size entry. The others give once, few or many, or a class for an expanded clone.

TRBJ2-1 | TRBV13 | many | NA | TGTGCCAGCAGCTTAACTATCTACAATGAGCAGTTCTTC | CASSLTIYNEQFF
TRBJ2-1 | TRBV28 | NA | TRBD2 | TGTGCCAGCGCTCGAGGGGGAGCGGGAGACCATGAGCAGTTCTTC | CASARGGAGDHEQFF
TRBJ2-2 | TRBV5-1 | few | NA | TGCGCCAGCGGGAAGGGCACGAACACCGGGGAGCTGTTTTTT | CASGKGTNTGELFF
TRBJ1-1 | TRBV29-1 | few | NA | TGCAGCGTTACTGGACAGATGAACACTGAAGCTTTCTTT | CSVTGQMNTEAFF
TRBJ1-2 | TRBV24-1 | few | TRBD1 | TGTGCCACCAGTGACGGAGGTCGGACAGGGCTGGGCTACACCTTC | CATSDGGRTGLGYTF
TRBJ1-1 | TRBV5-1 | few | NA | TGCGCCAGCAGCTTGGGGGAACGCACTGAAGCTTTCTTT | CASSLGERTEAFF
TRBJ2-6 | TRBV14 | many | TRBD1 | TGTGCCAGCAGCCACCGGGACAGGGGGCGCGACGTCCTGACTTTC | CASSHRDRGRDVLTF
TRBJ2-5 | TRBV28 | few | TRBD1 | TGTGCCAGCGCTTTCCAGACAGGGGGCCGGGAGACCCAGTACTTC | CASAFQTGGRETQYF
TRBJ2-3 | TRBV7-9 | many | NA | TGTGCCAGCAGTTCCAGTCAATTCACAGATACGCAGTATTTT | CASSSSQFTDTQYF
TRBJ2-7 | TRBV3-1 | NA | NA | TGTGCCAGCAGCCAAGCTAGGTATTCCTACGAGCAGTACTTC | CASSQARYSYEQYF
TRBJ2-1 | TRBV6-2/TRBV6-3 | NA | NA | TGTGCCAGCTCTCACCCGCGTCCCCTAGACAGGAATGAGCAGTTCTTC | CASSHPRPLDRNEQFF
TRBJ2-1 | TRBV18 | NA | TRBD1 | TGTGCCAGCTCACCACCGGGACAGGCAGACAATGAGCAGTTCTTC | CASSPPGQADNEQFF
TRBJ1-5 | TRBV28 | NA | TRBD1 | TGTGCCAGCAGCCGGACAGGGCACAATCAGCCCCAGCATTTT | CASSRTGHNQPQHF
TRBJ2-1 | TRBV3-1 | many | NA | TGTGCCAGCAGCCAGGTCCGTGAGCAGTTCTTC | CASSQVREQFF
TRBJ2-7 | TRBV15 | few | TRBD1 | TGTGCCACCAGCAGGTCCAGACAGGGACCCTACGAGCAGTACTTC | CATSRSRQGPYEQYF
TRBJ2-4 | TRBV28 | few | TRBD2 | TGTGCCAGCAGTCTAGCGGGACTAGCCAAAAACATTCAGTACTTC | CASSLAGLAKNIQYF
TRBJ2-2 | TRBV28 | NA | NA | TGTGCCAGCAGCCCCGTGGCAGCCCAACTCACCGGGGAGCTGTTTTTT | CASSPVAAQLTGELFF